What follows is one T cell receptor (beta chain) and its context. Its antigen is unidentified. Specified time point: sample taken at primary tumor resection. 55 to 80 TRACERx patients with early, untreated non-small cell lung cancer donated samples. Carried by each TCR cDNA molecule was a unique molecular identifier. Each CDR3 protein is one row after TCRdb ran MiXCR on the 5' RACE reads. Of 15,000 to 20,000 distinct CDR3 sequences in the sample, 6.2% were seen once. Per the germline V gene, CDR1 is DFQATT and CDR2 is SNEGSKA (reference sequence). The length of the CDR3 is 14 residues. After removal of 5 bases from V and 2 bases from J, the junction contained 5 bases not matched to a gene. This entry belongs to a study of spatial heterogeneity in lung cancer. Study information: The count of detected beta-chain sequences consistently exceeded that of alpha-chain sequences.

Study-wide results and caveats: Mutation counts in tumors were tracked by counts of expanded intratumoral alpha and beta TCRs.

This TCR was recovered from a male donor with early-stage non-small cell lung cancer. This chain links TRBV20-1 with TRBJ2-3, with 9 bases that match TRBD2. The starting material was lung tumor tissue, obtained at surgery. The CDR3, as DNA: TGCAGTGCTTTCAGCGGGGGGCCCACAGATACGCAGTATTTT. Its protein is CSAFSGGPTDTQYF.